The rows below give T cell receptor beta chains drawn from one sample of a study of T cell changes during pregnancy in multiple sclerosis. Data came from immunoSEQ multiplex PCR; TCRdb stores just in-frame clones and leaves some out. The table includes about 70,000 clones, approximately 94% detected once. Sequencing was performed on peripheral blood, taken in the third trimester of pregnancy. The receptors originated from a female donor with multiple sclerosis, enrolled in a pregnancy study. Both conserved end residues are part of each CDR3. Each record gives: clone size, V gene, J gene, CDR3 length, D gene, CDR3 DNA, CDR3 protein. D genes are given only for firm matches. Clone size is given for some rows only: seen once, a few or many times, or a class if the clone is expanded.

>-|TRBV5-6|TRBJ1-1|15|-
TGTGCCAGCACCGGAGCCTGGGGGGTAAACACTGAAGCTTTCTTT
CASTGAWGVNTEAFF
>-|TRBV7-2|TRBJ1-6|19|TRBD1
TGTGCCAGCAGCCAGCTGGGACAGGGGATTCTTCAGGGTAATTCACCCCTCCACTTT
CASSQLGQGILQGNSPLHF
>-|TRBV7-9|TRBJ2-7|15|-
TGTGCCAGCAGCTTATGGTCTACAGGGAACTACGAGCAGTACTTC
CASSLWSTGNYEQYF
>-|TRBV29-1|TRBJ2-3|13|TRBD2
TGCAGCGTTGTATTGGCTAGCGGGGGGGCCGAGTATTTT
CSVVLASGGAEYF
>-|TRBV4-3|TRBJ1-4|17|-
TGCGCCAGCAGCCAAGTACCAGGGATAGGGACTAATGAAAAACTGTTTTTT
CASSQVPGIGTNEKLFF
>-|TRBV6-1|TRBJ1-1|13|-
TGTGCCAGCAGTGAAGCCGCGAGGACTGAAGCTTTCTTT
CASSEAARTEAFF
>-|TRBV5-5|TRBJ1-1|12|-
TGTGCCAGCAGCACTTTTTACACTGAAGCTTTCTTT
CASSTFYTEAFF
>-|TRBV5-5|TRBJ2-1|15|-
TGTGCCAGCAGCTTCGGAGGGACCCCCTACAATGAGCAGTTCTTC
CASSFGGTPYNEQFF
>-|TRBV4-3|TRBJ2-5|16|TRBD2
TGCGCCAGCAGCCTTAGCGGGGGGGTTCCCAGAGAGACCCAGTACTTC
CASSLSGGVPRETQYF
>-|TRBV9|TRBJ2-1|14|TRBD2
TGTGCCAGCAGCGTAGGGGGGGGAAACAATGAGCAGTTCTTC
CASSVGGGNNEQFF
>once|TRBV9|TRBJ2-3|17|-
TGTGCCAGCAGCGTAGGTCTAGACAGAGCTAGCACAGATACGCAGTATTTT
CASSVGLDRASTDTQYF
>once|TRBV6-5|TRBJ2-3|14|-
TGTGCCAGCAGTCCAGGGGGAGGTACAGATACGCAGTATTTT
CASSPGGGTDTQYF
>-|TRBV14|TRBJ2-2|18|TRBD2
TGTGCCAGCAGCCAAGATCATACCCGACTAGCTGTGATCGGGGAGCTGTTTTTT
CASSQDHTRLAVIGELFF
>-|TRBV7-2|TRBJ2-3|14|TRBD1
TGTGCCAGCAGCCCCGAGGACAGGGTTGGTACGCAGTATTTT
CASSPEDRVGTQYF
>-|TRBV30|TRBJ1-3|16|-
TGTGCCTGGAGTCCGACGAGGGTGAGCTCTGGAAACACCATATATTTT
CAWSPTRVSSGNTIYF
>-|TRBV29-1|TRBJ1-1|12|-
TGCAGCGTTGGGGCCAGGGGCGCTGAAGCTTTCTTT
CSVGARGAEAFF
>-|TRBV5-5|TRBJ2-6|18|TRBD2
TGTGCCAGCTACACTCGGGGGGGCCAGCGATCTGGGGCCAACGTCCTGACTTTC
CASYTRGGQRSGANVLTF
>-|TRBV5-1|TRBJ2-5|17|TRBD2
TGCGCCAGCAGCCCACTGACTAGCGGGGGCGTCCATGAGACCCAGTACTTC
CASSPLTSGGVHETQYF
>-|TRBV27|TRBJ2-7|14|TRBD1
TGTGCCAGCAGTCCCTGGACAGGGGCCTACGAGCAGTACTTC
CASSPWTGAYEQYF
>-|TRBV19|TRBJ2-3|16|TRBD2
TGTGCCAGTAGTATCCCAGCGGGGGGGAGCACAGATACGCAGTATTTT
CASSIPAGGSTDTQYF
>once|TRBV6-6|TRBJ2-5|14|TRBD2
TGTGCCAGTAAGGCAGCGGGGTTGCAAGAGACCCAGTACTTC
CASKAAGLQETQYF
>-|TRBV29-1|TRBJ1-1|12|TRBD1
TGCAGCGTAATGACAGGGGTGACTGAAGCTTTCTTT
CSVMTGVTEAFF
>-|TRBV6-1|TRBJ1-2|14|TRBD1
TGTGCCAGCACGAGACAGGGGTTTGACTATGGCTACACCTTC
CASTRQGFDYGYTF
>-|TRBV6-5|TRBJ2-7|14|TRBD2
TGTGCCAGCAGAAGGCGGGGGGCAACCTACGAGCAGTACTTC
CASRRRGATYEQYF
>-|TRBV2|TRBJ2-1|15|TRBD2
TGTGCCAGCAGGGCTTCTAGCGGAACCTACAATGAGCAGTTCTTC
CASRASSGTYNEQFF
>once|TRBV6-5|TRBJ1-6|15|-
TGTGCCAGCAGGCTCTCCGGGGGGGATAATTCACCCCTCCACTTT
CASRLSGGDNSPLHF
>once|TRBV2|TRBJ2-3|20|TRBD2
TGTGCCAGCAGTGAATCCAGCGGGGTAATACGGACGCTTAGCACAGATACGCAGTATTTT
CASSESSGVIRTLSTDTQYF
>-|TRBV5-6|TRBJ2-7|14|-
TGTGCCAGCAGCTTGGGGGACTCCGACTACGAGCAGTACTTC
CASSLGDSDYEQYF
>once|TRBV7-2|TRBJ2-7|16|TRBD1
TGTGCCAGCAGCCCCCGGCGGACAGGGGGCGCATACGAGCAGTACTTC
CASSPRRTGGAYEQYF
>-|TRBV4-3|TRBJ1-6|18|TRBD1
TGCGCCAGCAGCCCACACCACTTGGGGGGACAGGTAAATTCACCCCTCCACTTT
CASSPHHLGGQVNSPLHF
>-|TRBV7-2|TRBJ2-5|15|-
TGTGCCAGCAGCCAAGTCCGAGAACTAAGGGAGACCCAGTACTTC
CASSQVRELRETQYF
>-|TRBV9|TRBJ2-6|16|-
TGTGCCAGCAGCCAGAGAGGGCAGACGACTGCCAACGTCCTGACTTTC
CASSQRGQTTANVLTF
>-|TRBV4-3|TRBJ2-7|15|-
TGCGCCAGCAGCAAACACAGGGCGCAAGCTGGTGAGCAGTACTTC
CASSKHRAQAGEQYF
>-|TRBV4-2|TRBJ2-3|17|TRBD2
TGTGCCAGCAGCCAAGTCTCTACTAGCGGGGGGTCGAATACGCAGTATTTT
CASSQVSTSGGSNTQYF
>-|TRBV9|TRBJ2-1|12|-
TGTGCCAGCAGCGTAGGTAACGGGGAGCAGTTCTTC
CASSVGNGEQFF
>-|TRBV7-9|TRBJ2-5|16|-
TGTGCCAGCAGCCTCACCCGACACTCTGACCAAGAGACCCAGTACTTC
CASSLTRHSDQETQYF
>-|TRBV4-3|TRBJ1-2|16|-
TGCGCCAGCAGCCAAGATCGTAGGTGGGGGGATGATGGCTACACCTTC
CASSQDRRWGDDGYTF
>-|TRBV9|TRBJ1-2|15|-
TGTGCCAGCAGCGCCGGGGTTACAGTTAACTATGGCTACACCTTC
CASSAGVTVNYGYTF
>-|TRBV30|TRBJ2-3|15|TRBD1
TGTGCCTGGAGTGTACGGTGGGGACAGTTAGATACGCAGTATTTT
CAWSVRWGQLDTQYF
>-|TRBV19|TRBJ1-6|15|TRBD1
TGTGCCAGTAACCGACAGGGGGGCGTAGATTCACCCCTCCACTTT
CASNRQGGVDSPLHF
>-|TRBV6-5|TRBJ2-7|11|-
TGTGCCAGCAGACAGTCCTACGAGCAGTACTTC
CASRQSYEQYF
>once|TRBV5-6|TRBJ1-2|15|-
TGTGCCAGCAGCTCCTCGAGACGGAGTTTTTATGGCTACACCTTC
CASSSSRRSFYGYTF
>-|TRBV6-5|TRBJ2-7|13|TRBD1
TGTGCCAGCAGTCCAGGACAGGGAGGCGAGCAGTACTTC
CASSPGQGGEQYF
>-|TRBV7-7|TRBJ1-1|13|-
TGTGCCAGCAGCCTCGGACAGAACACTGAAGCTTTCTTT
CASSLGQNTEAFF
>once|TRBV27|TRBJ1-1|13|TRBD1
TGTGCCAGCAGCAGACAGGGGGTGACTGAAGCTTTCTTT
CASSRQGVTEAFF
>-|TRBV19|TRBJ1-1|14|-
TGTGCCAGTAGTATACGACGGAGAGACACTGAAGCTTTCTTT
CASSIRRRDTEAFF
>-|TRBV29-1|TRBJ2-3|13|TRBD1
TGCAGCGTTCGGGACAGCTACACAGATACGCAGTATTTT
CSVRDSYTDTQYF
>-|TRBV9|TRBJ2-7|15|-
TGTGCCAGCAGCGTAGCCGGAGGGGGGGCTTACGAGCAGTACTTC
CASSVAGGGAYEQYF
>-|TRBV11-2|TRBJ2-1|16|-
TGTGCCAGCAGCTCAATCAGGGGAGAAGGCTACAATGAGCAGTTCTTC
CASSSIRGEGYNEQFF
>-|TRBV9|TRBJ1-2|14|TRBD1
TGTGCCAGCAGCGTAGGGGACAGGGCGGGTGGCTACACCTTC
CASSVGDRAGGYTF
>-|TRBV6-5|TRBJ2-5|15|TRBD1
TGTGCCAGCAGTCTTACAGGGGCCAGGGGAGAGACCCAGTACTTC
CASSLTGARGETQYF
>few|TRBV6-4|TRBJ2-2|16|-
TGTGCCAGCAGTGACTTAACCCGACAGACCACCGGGGAGCTGTTTTTT
CASSDLTRQTTGELFF
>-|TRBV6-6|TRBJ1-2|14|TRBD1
TGTGCCAGCAGTGAGGGGGACAGGTACTATGGCTACACCTTC
CASSEGDRYYGYTF
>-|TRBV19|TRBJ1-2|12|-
TGTGCCAGTAGTATGACAGACTTGGGCTACACCTTC
CASSMTDLGYTF
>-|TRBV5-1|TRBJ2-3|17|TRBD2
TGCGCCAGCAGCTTGTCTGGACTAGCGGGGCTCACAGATACGCAGTATTTT
CASSLSGLAGLTDTQYF
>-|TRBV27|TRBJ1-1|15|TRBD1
TGTGCCAGCAGTACCCGGACAGGGTCGAACACTGAAGCTTTCTTT
CASSTRTGSNTEAFF
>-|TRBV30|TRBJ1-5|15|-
TGTGCCTGGGCCGTCCAGGGGTATAGCAATCAGCCCCAGCATTTT
CAWAVQGYSNQPQHF
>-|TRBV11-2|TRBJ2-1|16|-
TGTGCCAGCAGCTTAGATGGGCGGCTTAGGGGCAATGAGCAGTTCTTC
CASSLDGRLRGNEQFF